The 25 T cell receptor beta chains below come from one sample, sequenced in a study of CD8 T cells in ankylosing spondylitis. Each CDR3 protein gets one entry after TCRdb re-called the 5' RACE reads with MiXCR. The data show 200,000 to 250,000 distinct CDR3 sequences, roughly 25% seen once. The sequencing input was blood, either unsorted or a sorted T cell fraction (not recorded which). These receptors were taken from a male donor with ankylosing spondylitis or in good health (not recorded which).

This clonotype appeared a few times. In DNA, the CDR3 is TGTGCCAGCAGCACAGGGGGCGCGGTTACCGGGGAGCTGTTTTTT. Its translation is CASSTGGAVTGELFF. The V call is TRBV3-1, the J call TRBJ2-2; 9 bases match TRBD1. V shed 5 bases and J 5 bases; nucleotides not matched to a gene: 6. The CDR3 extends over 15 amino acids. Germline loops: CDR1 LGHDT, CDR2 YNNKEL (reference sequence).

The V gene is TRBV12-3 or TRBV12-4, the J gene TRBJ1-1; D gene unclear. Between the trimmed V and J ends, which lost 6 bases and 4 bases, there was a span of 9 bases. CDR3 length: 12 residues. CDR3 in amino acids: CASSNFITEAFF. The CDR3 nucleotides are TGTGCCAGCAGCAACTTCATCACTGAAGCTTTCTTT.

This clonotype has a handful of counts. The CDR3 DNA is TGCAGCGTCAATAATCGCCAATCCTACAATGAGCAGTTCTTC. The encoded protein is CSVNNRQSYNEQFF. The chain carries TRBV29-1 and TRBJ2-1, with D unclear. Trimming cost V 6 bases and J 1 base, with 13 bases left between them. Germline V gene sequence: CDR1 SQVTM, CDR2 ANQGSEA. The CDR3 contains 14 residues.

This clonotype has a count of ten or more. V and J are TRBV6-5 and TRBJ2-3; 9 bases match TRBD2. CDR3 size: 16 residues. Per the germline V gene, CDR1 is MNHEY and CDR2 is SVGAGI. The junction had 6 bases not matched to a gene; V was cut back by 0 bases and J by 5 bases. CDR3: CASSYSASGKGDTQYF. CDR3 DNA sequence: TGTGCCAGCAGTTACTCAGCTAGCGGGAAGGGAGATACGCAGTATTTT.

There are many counts of this clonotype. The chain carries TRBV12-3 or TRBV12-4 and TRBJ2-3; 8 nucleotides align to TRBD2. With V trimmed by 6 bases and J by 3 bases, 8 bases remained unmatched. CDR3 size: 15 residues. The CDR3 DNA follows: TGTGCCAGCAGCGGGCTCCGCGGGAGGACAGATACGCAGTATTTT. Protein sequence: CASSGLRGRTDTQYF.

This clonotype was detected only once. This chain uses TRBV9 with TRBJ2-1; TRBD1 matches 10 bases. The V gene end was trimmed by 0 bases and the J gene end by 6 bases; junction bases not matched to a gene: 6. The V gene's germline CDR1 is SGDLS and CDR2 YYNGEE. The CDR3 runs to 16 residues. The CDR3 here is CASSVAGGQGLNEQFF. CDR3 coding DNA: TGTGCCAGCAGCGTAGCTGGGGGACAGGGGCTCAATGAGCAGTTCTTC.

As to this clonotype: A much larger clone differs by one base, so this may be a read error. The V and J genes are TRBV10-3 and TRBJ1-1; TRBD1 is a possible D gene (5 bases). The CDR3 length is 12 residues. Germline CDR1 reads ENHRY; CDR2 reads SYGVKD. V lost 7 bases and J 11 bases, leaving 17 bases between the germline ends. This CDR3 reads CAITGDGFVAFF. The CDR3, as DNA: TGTGCCATCACTGGGGACGGCTTCGTGGCTTTCTTT.

This clonotype was detected only a few times. The chain recombines TRBV29-1 with TRBJ2-7; 12 bases are shared with TRBD1. Germline assignment: CDR1 SQVTM and CDR2 ANQGSEA. The CDR3 consists of 12 residues. Trimming removed 6 bases from V and 9 bases from J; junction bases left unmatched: 6. CDR3 sequence: CSVSGTGGLQYF. The CDR3 region has the DNA TGCAGCGTATCCGGGACAGGGGGCTTGCAGTACTTC.

In nucleotides, the CDR3 is TGCAGTGCTTGGACTAGCGGGAGCGCAGATACGCAGTATTTT. Its protein is CSAWTSGSADTQYF. This chain joins TRBV20-1 and TRBJ2-3, with 13 nucleotides matching TRBD2. Germline V gene data show CDR1 as DFQATT and CDR2 as SNEGSKA (reference sequence). The V segment lost 5 bases and the J segment 4 bases; nucleotides outside the gene matches: 3. This CDR3 region has 14 residues.

The rearrangement joins TRBV7-2 to TRBJ1-5; D possibly corresponds to TRBD1 (5 bases). CDR1 is SGHTA, CDR2 FQGNSA, per germline. This CDR3 has 14 amino acids. V lost 8 bases and J lost 4, with 15 bases in between. CDR3 sequence: CASGATGGNQPQHF. DNA of the CDR3: TGTGCCAGCGGAGCCACAGGTGGGAATCAGCCCCAGCATTTT. Full variable domain (rest looked up from reference TRBV7-2 and TRBJ1-5): GAGVSQSPSNKVTEKGKDVELRCDPISGHTALYWYRQSLGQGLEFLIYFQGNSAPDKSGLPSDRFSAERTGGSVSTLTIQRTQQEDSAVYLCASGATGGNQPQHFGDGTRLSIL.

This sequence joins TRBV9 and TRBJ2-1; D unresolved. Looked up from germline, CDR1 is SGDLS and CDR2 is YYNGEE. Trimming took off 2 bases at V and 5 bases at J, with 2 bases between the two ends. This CDR3 is built from 11 residues. This CDR3 is CASSVNNEQFF. The CDR3 DNA is TGTGCCAGCAGCGTGAACAATGAGCAGTTCTTC.

In this sample, this clonotype turned up many times. This chain joins TRBV7-8 and TRBJ2-1, with a weak D call TRBD2 (6 bases). The germline V and J ends were trimmed by 3 bases and 9 bases, with 18 bases remaining between them. The CDR3 extends over 15 amino acids. Germline values: CDR1 SGHVS, CDR2 FQNEAQ. In DNA, the CDR3 is TGTGCCAGCAGCTTGGGAGGACCGAAGAACAGTGAGCAGTTCTTC. It encodes CASSLGGPKNSEQFF.

This clonotype was seen ten or more times. This chain uses TRBV5-1 with TRBJ1-1; possibly TRBD1 for D (5 bases). Germline V gene lookup returns CDR1 SGHRS and CDR2 YFSETQ. Between the trimmed V and J ends, which lost 0 bases and 5 bases, there was a span of 14 bases. This CDR3 is 15 amino acids long. In DNA form, the CDR3 reads TGCGCCAGCAGCTTGGATGGGACCCGGGGTACTGAAGCTTTCTTT. Its translation: CASSLDGTRGTEAFF.

In DNA, the CDR3 is TGCAGTGCTAGCAACGGGTCTGAAGCTTTCTTT. Amino acid sequence: CSASNGSEAFF. The rearrangement links TRBV20-1 to TRBJ1-1, with D hard to call. The V end lost 3 bases, the J end lost 6 bases, and 8 bases lay between the germline ends. The germline CDR1 and CDR2 sequences are DFQATT and SNEGSKA (reference sequence). The CDR3 runs to 11 residues.

This clonotype was found many times. The chain carries TRBV11-1 and TRBJ2-5; D may correspond to TRBD1 or TRBD2 (6 bases each). This CDR3 comprises 18 residues. The V gene lost 1 base and the J gene lost 4 bases, with 22 bases spanning the gap. Germline V CDR1 and CDR2: SGHAT, FQDESV (reference sequence). The CDR3 is CASSLGDLGGLRGETQYF. CDR3 nucleotide sequence: TGTGCCAGCAGCTTAGGTGATTTAGGGGGACTCCGAGGAGAGACCCAGTACTTC. The complete variable domain, with remaining parts taken from reference TRBV11-1 and TRBJ2-5, reads EAEVAQSPRYKITEKSQAVAFWCDPISGHATLYWYRQILGQGPELLVQFQDESVVDDSQLPKDRFSAERLKGVDSTLKIQPAELGDSAMYLCASSLGDLGGLRGETQYFGPGTRLLVL.

This clonotype was found many times. The chain carries TRBV2 and TRBJ1-1; D may be TRBD1 (6 bases). The V end was cut by 5 bases, the J end by 3 bases, with 10 bases between. Germline-derived CDR1 and CDR2 are SNHLY and FYNNEI. The CDR3 covers 13 residues. CDR3 DNA sequence: TGTGCCAGCAGTAAGGGGGGGGACACTGAAGCTTTCTTT. The encoded protein is CASSKGGDTEAFF.

This clonotype was found many times. The gene calls are TRBV15 and TRBJ1-6; possible D gene TRBD1, 5 bases. V was trimmed by 1 base and J by 7 bases, leaving 11 bases between them. The germline V gene has CDR1 LNHNV and CDR2 YYDKDF (reference sequence). This CDR3 has 15 amino acids. CDR3 sequence: CATSRARDVNSPLHF. CDR3 DNA sequence: TGTGCCACCAGCAGAGCCCGGGACGTCAATTCACCCCTCCACTTT. The full variable domain, its missing parts supplied by reference TRBV15 and TRBJ1-6, is DAMVIQNPRYQVTQFGKPVTLSCSQTLNHNVMYWYQQKSSQAPKLLFHYYDKDFNNEADTPDNFQSRRPNTSFCFLDIRSPGLGDTAMYLCATSRARDVNSPLHFGNGTRLTVT.

This clonotype came up many times. This chain uses TRBV5-1 with TRBJ2-3; possibly TRBD2 for D (7 bases). CDR1 and CDR2 (germline): SGHRS, YFSETQ. This CDR3 region has 13 residues. V lost 6 bases and J 1 base, leaving 9 bases between the germline ends. The CDR3 DNA follows: TGCGCCAGCACGGGGGGCGGCACAGATACGCAGTATTTT. Translated, it gives CASTGGGTDTQYF.

At least ten counts were recorded for this clonotype. The rearrangement links TRBV11-1 to TRBJ2-2; D is possibly TRBD1 or TRBD2 (6 bases each). Trimming pared 7 bases from V and 6 bases from J, leaving 21 bases between. The CDR3 spans 16 residues. The germline V gene has CDR1 SGHAT and CDR2 FQDESV (reference sequence). The CDR3 region has the DNA TGTGCCAGCACCGGGGGCTTGCGGGATTCGCCCGGGGAGCTGTTTTTT. It encodes CASTGGLRDSPGELFF.

The sample holds many counts of this clonotype. V is TRBV3-1 and J is TRBJ1-1, with TRBD1 matching 8 bases. This CDR3 comprises 15 residues. In germline, CDR1 is LGHDT, CDR2 YNNKEL (reference sequence). V trimming: 4 bases; J trimming: 5 bases; junction bases outside the gene matches: 9. As DNA, the CDR3 is TGTGCCAGCAGCCCCCGGACAGGGATGGGGACTGAAGCTTTCTTT. Its translation is CASSPRTGMGTEAFF. The whole variable domain, filled in from reference TRBV3-1 and TRBJ1-1, reads DTAVSQTPKYLVTQMGNDKSIKCEQNLGHDTMYWYKQDSKKFLKIMFSYNNKELIINETVPNRFSPKSPDKAHLNLHINSLELGDSAVYFCASSPRTGMGTEAFFGQGTRLTVV.

This sequence joins TRBV20-1 and TRBJ2-5; TRBD1 agrees at 7 bases. Trimming at V came to 6 bases and at J to 5 bases, leaving 3 bases not matched to a gene. CDR1 is DFQATT and CDR2 is SNEGSKA in the germline V gene (reference sequence). The CDR3 totals 11 residues. The CDR3 sequence is CSAQQGETQYF. The CDR3 nucleotides read TGCAGTGCGCAACAGGGGGAGACCCAGTACTTC.

This clonotype was observed once. The chain is built from TRBV20-1 and TRBJ2-5; D not certain. Germline CDR1 is DFQATT and CDR2 is SNEGSKA (reference sequence). The V end lost 5 bases, the J end lost 4 bases, and 8 bases lay between the germline ends. The CDR3 is made up of 11 amino acids. CDR3 amino acids: CSAVQGETQYF. The CDR3 nucleotides are TGCAGTGCTGTCCAAGGAGAGACCCAGTACTTC.

This clonotype was counted between two and nine times. This sequence joins TRBV28 and TRBJ2-7; 8 positions agree with TRBD1. The CDR3 extends over 14 amino acids. Per germline, CDR1 MDHEN and CDR2 SYDVKM. The junction had 3 bases not matched to a gene; V was cut back by 3 bases and J by 2 bases. This CDR3 is CASSFPRGPYEQYF. CDR3 nucleotide sequence: TGTGCCAGCAGTTTCCCCAGGGGGCCCTACGAGCAGTACTTC.

This clonotype was seen at least ten times. J is TRBJ2-3 and V is TRBV29-1; D is possibly TRBD2 (6 bases). The germline V gene has CDR1 SQVTM and CDR2 ANQGSEA. V shed 7 bases and J shed 6 bases, with 17 bases lying between them. The CDR3 length is 13 residues. The CDR3, as DNA: TGCAGCGCCTCTAGCGCTATCCGTGATACGCAGTATTTT. Translating it yields CSASSAIRDTQYF.

There are a few counts of this clonotype. CDR3 in DNA: TGTGCCAGCTCACCACCTATTTACAATGAGCAGTTCTTC. This encodes CASSPPIYNEQFF. The V call is TRBV18, the J call TRBJ2-1; D remains unclear. The germline CDR1 and CDR2 sequences are KGHSH and LQKENI. The CDR3 covers 13 residues. Trimming left V 0 bases short and J 4 bases short, with 4 bases between.